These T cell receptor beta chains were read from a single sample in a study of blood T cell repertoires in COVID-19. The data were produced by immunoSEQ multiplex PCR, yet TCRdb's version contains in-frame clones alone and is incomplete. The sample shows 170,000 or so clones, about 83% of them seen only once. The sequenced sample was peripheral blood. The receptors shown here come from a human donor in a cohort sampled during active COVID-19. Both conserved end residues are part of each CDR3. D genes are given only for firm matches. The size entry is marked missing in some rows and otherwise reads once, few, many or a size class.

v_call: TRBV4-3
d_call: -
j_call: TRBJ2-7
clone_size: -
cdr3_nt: TGCGCCAGCAGCCAGGTACAGGGCTACGAGCAGTACTTC
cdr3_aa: CASSQVQGYEQYF

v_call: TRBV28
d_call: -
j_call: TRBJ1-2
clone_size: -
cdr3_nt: TGTGCCAGCAGTGTCCAGACAGTAAACTATGGCTACACCTTC
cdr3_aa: CASSVQTVNYGYTF

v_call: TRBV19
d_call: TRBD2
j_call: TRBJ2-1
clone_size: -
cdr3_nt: TGTGCCAGTAGTCCTCAGTGGGGACTAGGGCAGTTCTTC
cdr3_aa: CASSPQWGLGQFF

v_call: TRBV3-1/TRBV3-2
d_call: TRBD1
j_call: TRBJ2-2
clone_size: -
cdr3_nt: TGTGCCAGCAGCTACCGACAGGGATCAACGCTCGGCGGGGAGCTGTTTTTT
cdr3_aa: CASSYRQGSTLGGELFF

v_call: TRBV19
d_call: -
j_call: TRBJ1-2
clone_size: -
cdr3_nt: TGTGCCAGTAGTTTGGCGGGCTCTGGCTACACCTTC
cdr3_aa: CASSLAGSGYTF

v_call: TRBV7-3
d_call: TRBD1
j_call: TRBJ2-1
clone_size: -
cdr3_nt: TGTGCCAGCAGCGGAACAGGGGGTGTAAACAATGAGCAGTTCTTC
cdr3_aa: CASSGTGGVNNEQFF

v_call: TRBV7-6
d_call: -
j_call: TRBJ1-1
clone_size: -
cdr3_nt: TGTGCCAGCAGCTTGTCGGGGGTGAACACTGAAGCTTTCTTT
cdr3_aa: CASSLSGVNTEAFF

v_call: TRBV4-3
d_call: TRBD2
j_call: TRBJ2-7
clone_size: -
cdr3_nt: TGCGCCAGCAGCCAAGTTGGAGTAGCGGGGGCCAACTACGAGCAGTACTTC
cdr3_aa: CASSQVGVAGANYEQYF

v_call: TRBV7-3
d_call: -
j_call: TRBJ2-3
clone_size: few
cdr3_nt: TGTGCCAGCGTACCCCAGGGCACAGATACGCAGTATTTT
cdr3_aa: CASVPQGTDTQYF

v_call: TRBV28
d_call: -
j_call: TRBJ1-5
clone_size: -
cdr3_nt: TGTGCCAGCAGTTCCCCTCCCGAACTTAGCAATCAGCCCCAGCATTTT
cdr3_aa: CASSSPPELSNQPQHF

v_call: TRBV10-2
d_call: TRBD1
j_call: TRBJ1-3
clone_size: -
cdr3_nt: TGCGCCAGCAGTCCCGACAGGGCCGGTTACACCATATATTTT
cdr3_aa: CASSPDRAGYTIYF

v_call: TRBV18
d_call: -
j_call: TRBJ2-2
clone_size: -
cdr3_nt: TGTGCCAGCTCACCAGGTTCGACAGTTCGTAACACCGGGGAGCTGTTTTTT
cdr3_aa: CASSPGSTVRNTGELFF

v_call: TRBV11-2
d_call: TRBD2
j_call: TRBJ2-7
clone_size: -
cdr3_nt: TGTGCCAGCAGCTTAGCATCGGGGACTAGCTCCTACGAGCAGTACTTC
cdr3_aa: CASSLASGTSSYEQYF

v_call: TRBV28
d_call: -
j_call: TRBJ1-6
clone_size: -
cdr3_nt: TGTGCCAGCACCATAGGCGGGAGCTCCTATAATTCACCCCTCCACTTT
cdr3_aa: CASTIGGSSYNSPLHF

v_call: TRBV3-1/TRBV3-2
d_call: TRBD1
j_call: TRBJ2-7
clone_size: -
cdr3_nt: TGTGCCAGCAGCCGGGACAGTTTTTTACACGAGCAGTACTTC
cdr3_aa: CASSRDSFLHEQYF

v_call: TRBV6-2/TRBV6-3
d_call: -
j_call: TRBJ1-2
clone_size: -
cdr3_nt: TGTGCCAGCAGTCCAGGGTATGGCTACACCTTC
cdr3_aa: CASSPGYGYTF

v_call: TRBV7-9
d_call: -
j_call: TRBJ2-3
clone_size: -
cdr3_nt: TGTGCCAGCAGCCAAGGAACAGGGAGGGCGCAGTATTTT
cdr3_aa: CASSQGTGRAQYF

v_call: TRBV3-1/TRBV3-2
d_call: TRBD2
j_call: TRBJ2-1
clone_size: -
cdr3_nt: TGTGCCAGCAGCCAAGCCGGACTAGCGGGAACCTACAATGAGCAGTTCTTC
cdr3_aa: CASSQAGLAGTYNEQFF

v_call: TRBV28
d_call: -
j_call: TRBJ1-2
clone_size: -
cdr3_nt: TGTGCCAGCAGTCTCGGGAGCGGAGGCTACACCTTC
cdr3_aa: CASSLGSGGYTF

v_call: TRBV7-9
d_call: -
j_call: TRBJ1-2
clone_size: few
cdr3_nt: TGTGCCAGCAGCACCGACAGGTCCTCTGGCTACACCTTC
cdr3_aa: CASSTDRSSGYTF

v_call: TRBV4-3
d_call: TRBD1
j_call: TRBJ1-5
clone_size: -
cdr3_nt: TGCGCCAGCAGCCAACCCGGGACAGGGACTTATAGCAATCAGCCCCAGCATTTT
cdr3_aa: CASSQPGTGTYSNQPQHF

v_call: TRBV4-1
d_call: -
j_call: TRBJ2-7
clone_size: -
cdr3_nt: TGCGCCAGCAGCCCGGGACTGAGCTACGAGCAGTACTTC
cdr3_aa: CASSPGLSYEQYF

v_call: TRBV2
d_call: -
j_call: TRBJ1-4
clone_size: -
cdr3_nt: TGTGCCAGCAACCAGGCCCCTGTGGTAGAAAAACTGTTTTTT
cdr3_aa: CASNQAPVVEKLFF

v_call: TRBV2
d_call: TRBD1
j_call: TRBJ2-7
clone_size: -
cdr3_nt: TGTGCCAGCCGGGTGCAGGGGGCATCCTACGAGCAGTACTTC
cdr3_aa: CASRVQGASYEQYF

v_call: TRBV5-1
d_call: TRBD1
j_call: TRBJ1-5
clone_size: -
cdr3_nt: TGCGCCAGCAGCGAGGGACAGGGATGGAATCAGCCCCAGCATTTT
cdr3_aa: CASSEGQGWNQPQHF

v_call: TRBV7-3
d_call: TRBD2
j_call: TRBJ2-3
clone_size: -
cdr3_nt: TGTGCCAGCACCAAGGGAGGGAGCACAGATACGCAGTATTTT
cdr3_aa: CASTKGGSTDTQYF

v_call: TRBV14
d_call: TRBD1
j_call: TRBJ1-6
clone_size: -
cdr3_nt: TGTGCCAGCAGCCCGTTAACAGGGGGCAATTCACCCCTCCACTTT
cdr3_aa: CASSPLTGGNSPLHF